The T cell receptor beta chain under discussion was sequenced for a study of T cell repertoires in cytomegalovirus infection. Study context: Evidence of both CMV infection and a matching HLA type came from public TCR beta signatures. General study results and limits: The response measured ex vivo was dominated by TCR beta clonotypes (HLA-C-restricted and CMV-specific). Cumulative frequency of public TCR beta families picked out carriers of CMV plus the relevant HLA.

There are 14 residues in the CDR3. Germline-derived CDR1 and CDR2 are MDHEN and SYDVKM. The ends lost 5 bases at V and 4 bases at J; junction bases unmatched: 6. TCRdb ran MiXCR on the reads and lists one entry per CDR3 protein. The repertoire holds roughly 300,000 distinct CDR3 sequences, with more than 8% as singletons. This clonotype was counted many times. Antigen specificity is unknown. This TCR was recovered from a human donor in good health (CMV status not recorded). Some clones in this sample may be carry-over from other donors' samples. The chain couples TRBV28 to TRBJ1-1, with 8 bases aligning to TRBD1. Sequencing used PBMCs. The CDR3 DNA reads TGTGCCAGCAGTGCAGGGGGCGCGGGCACTGAAGCTTTCTTT. It encodes CASSAGGAGTEAFF.